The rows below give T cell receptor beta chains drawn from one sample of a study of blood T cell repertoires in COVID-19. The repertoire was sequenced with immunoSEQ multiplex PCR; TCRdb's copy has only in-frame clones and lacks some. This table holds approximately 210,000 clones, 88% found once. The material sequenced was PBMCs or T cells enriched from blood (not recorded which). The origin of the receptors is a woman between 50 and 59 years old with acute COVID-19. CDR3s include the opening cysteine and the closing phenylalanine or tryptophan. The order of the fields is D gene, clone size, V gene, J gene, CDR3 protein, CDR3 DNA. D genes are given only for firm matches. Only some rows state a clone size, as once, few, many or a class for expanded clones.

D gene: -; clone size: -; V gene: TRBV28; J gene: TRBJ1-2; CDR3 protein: CASRFGGVPGYTF; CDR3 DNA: TGTGCCAGCAGGTTTGGAGGGGTCCCCGGCTACACCTTC
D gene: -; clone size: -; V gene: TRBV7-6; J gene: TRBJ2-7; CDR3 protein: CASSPGLGTYEQYF; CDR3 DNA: TGTGCCAGCAGCCCCGGACTGGGGACCTACGAGCAGTACTTC
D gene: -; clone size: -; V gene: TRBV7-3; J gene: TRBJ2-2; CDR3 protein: CASSPQRVLNTGELFF; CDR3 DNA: TGTGCCAGCAGCCCCCAGCGGGTACTGAACACCGGGGAGCTGTTTTTT
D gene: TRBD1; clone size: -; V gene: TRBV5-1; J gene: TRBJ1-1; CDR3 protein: CASSTQGVANTEAFF; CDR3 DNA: TGCGCCAGCAGCACCCAGGGGGTCGCGAACACTGAAGCTTTCTTT
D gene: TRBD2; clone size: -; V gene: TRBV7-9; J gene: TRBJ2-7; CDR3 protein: CASSTPLAGSSYEQYF; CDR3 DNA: TGTGCCAGCAGCACGCCCCTAGCGGGTTCCTCCTACGAGCAGTACTTC
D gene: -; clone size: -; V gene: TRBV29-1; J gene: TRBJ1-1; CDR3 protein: CRATDRLPNTEAFF; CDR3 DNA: TGCAGAGCAACCGACAGGCTCCCGAACACTGAAGCTTTCTTT
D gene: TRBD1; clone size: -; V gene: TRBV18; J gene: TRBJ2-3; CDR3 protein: CASSPLQRTGLTDTQYF; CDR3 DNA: TGTGCCAGCTCACCCTTACAAAGGACAGGGCTCACAGATACGCAGTATTTT
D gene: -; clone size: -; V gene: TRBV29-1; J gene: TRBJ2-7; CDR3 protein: CSVEGAPHEQYF; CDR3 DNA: TGCAGCGTTGAGGGGGCTCCCCACGAGCAGTACTTC
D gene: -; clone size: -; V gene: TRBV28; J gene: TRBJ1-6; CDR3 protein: CASSFSGRGNNSPLHF; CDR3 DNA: TGTGCCAGCAGTTTTTCGGGCAGGGGCAATAATTCACCCCTCCACTTT
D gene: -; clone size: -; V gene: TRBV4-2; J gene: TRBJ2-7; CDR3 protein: CASSQDLDFYEQYF; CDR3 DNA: TGTGCCAGCAGCCAAGATCTAGATTTTTACGAGCAGTACTTC
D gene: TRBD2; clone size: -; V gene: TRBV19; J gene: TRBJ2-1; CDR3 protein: CASRSLAGGRGNEQFF; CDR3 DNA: TGTGCCAGTAGATCCCTAGCGGGAGGAAGGGGCAATGAGCAGTTCTTC
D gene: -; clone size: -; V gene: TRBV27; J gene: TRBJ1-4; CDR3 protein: CASRQGSLDEKLFF; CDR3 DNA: TGTGCCAGCAGGCAAGGGAGTCTGGATGAAAAACTGTTTTTT
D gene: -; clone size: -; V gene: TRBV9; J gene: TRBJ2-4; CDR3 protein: CASSSGDIGSTQYF; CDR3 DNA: TGTGCCAGCAGCTCCGGGGACATCGGGTCCACTCAGTACTTC
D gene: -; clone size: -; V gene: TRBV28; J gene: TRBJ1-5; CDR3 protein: CASSLVRGNQPQHF; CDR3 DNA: TGTGCCAGCAGTTTGGTCAGGGGCAATCAGCCCCAGCATTTT
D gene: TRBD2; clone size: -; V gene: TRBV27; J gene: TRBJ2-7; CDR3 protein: CASSLFPGGPYEQYF; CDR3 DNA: TGTGCCAGCAGTTTATTTCCGGGAGGGCCTTACGAGCAGTACTTC
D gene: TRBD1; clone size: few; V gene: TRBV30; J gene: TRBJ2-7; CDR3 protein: CAWRDRDRAIYEQYF; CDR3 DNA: TGTGCCTGGAGGGACCGGGACAGAGCTATTTACGAGCAGTACTTC
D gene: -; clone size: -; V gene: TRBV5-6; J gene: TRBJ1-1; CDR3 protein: CASSLTGSPAGTEAFF; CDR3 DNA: TGTGCCAGCAGCCTTACAGGGAGCCCCGCGGGCACTGAAGCTTTCTTT
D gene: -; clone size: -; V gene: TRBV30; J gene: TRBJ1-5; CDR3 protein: CAWSVWTDNQPQHF; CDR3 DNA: TGTGCCTGGAGTGTATGGACAGACAATCAGCCCCAGCATTTT
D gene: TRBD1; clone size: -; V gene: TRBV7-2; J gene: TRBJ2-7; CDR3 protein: CASSPGGRGPLEQYF; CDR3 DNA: TGTGCCAGCAGCCCTGGGGGCAGGGGGCCCCTCGAGCAGTACTTC
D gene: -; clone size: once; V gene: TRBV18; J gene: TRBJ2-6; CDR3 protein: CASSPSTGSSGANVLTF; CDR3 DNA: TGTGCCAGCTCACCCTCTACAGGGTCTTCTGGGGCCAACGTCCTGACTTTC
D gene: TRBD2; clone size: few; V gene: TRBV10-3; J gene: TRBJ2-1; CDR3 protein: CAISEFELLAGGEQFF; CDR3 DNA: TGTGCCATCAGTGAATTTGAGCTACTAGCGGGTGGTGAGCAGTTCTTC
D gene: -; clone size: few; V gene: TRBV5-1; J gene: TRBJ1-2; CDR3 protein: CASSLRATLDGNYGYTF; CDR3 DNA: TGCGCCAGCAGCCTGAGGGCGACATTGGACGGTAACTATGGCTACACCTTC
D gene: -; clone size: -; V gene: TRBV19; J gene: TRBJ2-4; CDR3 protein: CASRMEGAAPNIQYF; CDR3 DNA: TGTGCCAGTCGGATGGAGGGGGCAGCTCCAAACATTCAGTACTTC
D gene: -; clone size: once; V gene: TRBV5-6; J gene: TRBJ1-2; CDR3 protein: CASSFELGPAINYGYTF; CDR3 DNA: TGTGCCAGCAGCTTTGAACTGGGGCCAGCAATAAACTATGGCTACACCTTC
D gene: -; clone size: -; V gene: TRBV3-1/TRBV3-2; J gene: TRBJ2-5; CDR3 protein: CASSHWGVVLETQYF; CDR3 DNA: TGTGCCAGCAGCCACTGGGGCGTTGTCTTAGAGACCCAGTACTTC
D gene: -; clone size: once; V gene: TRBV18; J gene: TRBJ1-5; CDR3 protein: CASSRNRNQPQHF; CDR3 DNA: TGTGCCAGCTCACGAAACAGGAATCAGCCCCAGCATTTT
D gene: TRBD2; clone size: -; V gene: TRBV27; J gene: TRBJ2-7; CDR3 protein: CASSLAPPTGTTSYEQYF; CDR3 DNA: TGTGCCAGCAGTTTAGCCCCTCCAACCGGGACTACCTCCTACGAGCAGTACTTC
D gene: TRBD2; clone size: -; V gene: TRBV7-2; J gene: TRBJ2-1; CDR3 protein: CASSLNRRLAGGEQFF; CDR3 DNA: TGTGCCAGCAGCTTAAATCGGAGACTAGCGGGAGGTGAGCAGTTCTTC
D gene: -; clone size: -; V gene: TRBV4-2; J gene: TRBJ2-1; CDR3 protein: CASSQAGGRVEFNEQFF; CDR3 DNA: TGTGCCAGCAGCCAAGCCGGGGGGCGGGTGGAATTCAATGAGCAGTTCTTC
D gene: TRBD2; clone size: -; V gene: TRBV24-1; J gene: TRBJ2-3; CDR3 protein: CATSGTSANRDTQYF; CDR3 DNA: TGTGCCACCAGTGGGACTAGCGCCAACCGGGATACGCAGTATTTT
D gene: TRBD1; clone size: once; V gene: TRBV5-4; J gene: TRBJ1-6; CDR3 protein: CASSGTGTGNSPLHF; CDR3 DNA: TGTGCCAGCAGCGGAACCGGGACAGGGAATTCACCCCTCCACTTT
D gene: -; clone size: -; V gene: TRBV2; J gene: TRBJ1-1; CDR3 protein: CASSDPDTRPQTNTEAFF; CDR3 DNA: TGTGCCAGCAGTGACCCGGACACCCGACCTCAAACGAACACTGAAGCTTTCTTT
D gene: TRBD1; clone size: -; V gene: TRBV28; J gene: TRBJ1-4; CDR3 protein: CASSSHRQGPEKLFF; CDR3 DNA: TGTGCCAGCAGTTCCCACCGACAGGGGCCTGAAAAACTGTTTTTT
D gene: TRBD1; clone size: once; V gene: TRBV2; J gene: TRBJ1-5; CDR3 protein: CASSRDREDYQPQHF; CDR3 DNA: TGTGCCAGCAGCCGGGACAGGGAAGATTATCAGCCCCAGCATTTT
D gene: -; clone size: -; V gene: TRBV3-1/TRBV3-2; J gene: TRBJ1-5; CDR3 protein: CASSPGSGGGNQPQHF; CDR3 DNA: TGTGCCAGCAGCCCCGGATCCGGGGGTGGCAATCAGCCCCAGCATTTT
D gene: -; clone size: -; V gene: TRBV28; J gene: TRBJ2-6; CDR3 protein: CASSSTGFSGANVLTF; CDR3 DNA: TGTGCCAGCAGTTCCACAGGGTTCTCTGGGGCCAACGTCCTGACTTTC
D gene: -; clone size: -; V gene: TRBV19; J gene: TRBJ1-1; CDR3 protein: CASTMTQGSEAFF; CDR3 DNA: TGTGCCAGTACTATGACGCAGGGGAGTGAAGCTTTCTTT